This T cell receptor (beta chain) was observed in a study of neurological immune-mediated disorders. Broader study findings: The level of TCR clonal expansion was highest in patients with HTLV-1-associated myelopathy and lowest in multiple sclerosis, where it fell below the level seen in healthy controls.

TCRdb ran MiXCR on the 5' RACE reads and lists one entry per CDR3 protein. The data hold 60,000 to 90,000 distinct CDR3 sequences, with roughly 10% observed a single time. This clonotype was seen ten or more times. The antigen is not known. CDR3 size: 15 residues. In germline, CDR1 is DFQATT, CDR2 SNEGSKA (reference sequence). Trimming at V came to 6 bases and at J to 7 bases, leaving 13 bases not matched to a gene. The time point was: longitudinal time-point 1 (baseline). Sequencing input: PBMCs. The chain joins TRBV20-1 to TRBJ2-1, with 9 bases aligning to TRBD1. The receptor was derived from a young man in good health. Here the CDR3 DNA reads TGCAGTGCGAAAGCCGGGACAGGGTTTGAAAATGAGCAGTTCTTC. Translation: CSAKAGTGFENEQFF.